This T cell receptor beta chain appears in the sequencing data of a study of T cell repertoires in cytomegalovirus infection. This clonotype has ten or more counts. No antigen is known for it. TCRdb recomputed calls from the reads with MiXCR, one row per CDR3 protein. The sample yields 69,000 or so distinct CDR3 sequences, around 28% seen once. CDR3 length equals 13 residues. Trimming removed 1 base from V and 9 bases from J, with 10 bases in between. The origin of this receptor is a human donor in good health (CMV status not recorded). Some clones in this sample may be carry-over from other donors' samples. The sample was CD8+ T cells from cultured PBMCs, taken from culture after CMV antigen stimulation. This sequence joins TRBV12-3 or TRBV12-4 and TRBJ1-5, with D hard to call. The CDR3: CASSLGAQAPQHF. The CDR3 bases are TGTGCCAGCAGTTTAGGGGCCCAGGCGCCCCAGCATTTT.